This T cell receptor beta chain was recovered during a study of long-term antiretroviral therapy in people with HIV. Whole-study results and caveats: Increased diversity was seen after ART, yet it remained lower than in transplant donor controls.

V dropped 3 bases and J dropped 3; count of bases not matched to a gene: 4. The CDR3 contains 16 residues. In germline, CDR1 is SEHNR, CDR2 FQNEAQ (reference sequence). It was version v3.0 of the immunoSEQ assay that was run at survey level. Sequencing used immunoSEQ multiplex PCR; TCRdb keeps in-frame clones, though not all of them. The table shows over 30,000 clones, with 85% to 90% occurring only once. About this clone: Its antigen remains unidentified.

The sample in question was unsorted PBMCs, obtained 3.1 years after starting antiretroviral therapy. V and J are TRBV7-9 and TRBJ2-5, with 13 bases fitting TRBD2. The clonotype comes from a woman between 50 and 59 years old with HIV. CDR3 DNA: TGTGCCAGCAGCTTCACAGGACTAGCGGGGGAAGAGACCCAGTACTTC. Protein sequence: CASSFTGLAGEETQYF.